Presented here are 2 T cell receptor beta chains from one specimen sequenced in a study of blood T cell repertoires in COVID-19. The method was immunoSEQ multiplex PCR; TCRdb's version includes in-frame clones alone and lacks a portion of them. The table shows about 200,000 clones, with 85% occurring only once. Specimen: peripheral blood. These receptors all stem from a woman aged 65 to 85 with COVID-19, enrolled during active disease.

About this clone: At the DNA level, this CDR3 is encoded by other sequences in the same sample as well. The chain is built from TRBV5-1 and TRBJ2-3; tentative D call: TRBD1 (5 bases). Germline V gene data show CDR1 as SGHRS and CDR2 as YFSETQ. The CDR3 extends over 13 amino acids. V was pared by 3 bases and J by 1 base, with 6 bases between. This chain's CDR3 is CASSSQGTDTQYF. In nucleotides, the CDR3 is TGCGCCAGCAGCTCACAGGGCACAGATACGCAGTATTTT.

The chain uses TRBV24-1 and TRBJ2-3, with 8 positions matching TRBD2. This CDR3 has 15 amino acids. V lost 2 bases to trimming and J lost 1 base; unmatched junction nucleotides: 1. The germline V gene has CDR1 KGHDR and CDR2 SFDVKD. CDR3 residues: CATSDWRGGTDTQYF. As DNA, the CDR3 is TGTGCCACCAGTGATTGGCGGGGGGGCACAGATACGCAGTATTTT.